A selection of T cell receptor beta chains follows, all from one sample in a study of control samples from healthy donors and cancer patients. Assay: immunoSEQ multiplex PCR; the TCRdb copy retains only in-frame clones and omits some. In the table there are roughly 120,000 clones, 70% to 90% of which are singletons. The source material was blood. These receptors all stem from a man between 45 and 60 years old in good health. Both conserved end residues are part of each CDR3. The order of the fields is J gene, V gene, clone size, D gene, CDR3 DNA, CDR3 protein. D genes are given only for firm matches. Size tells how often a clone was seen (once, few, many) or the class of an expanded clone, and some rows leave it out.

j_gene: TRBJ2-2; v_gene: TRBV18; abundance: -; d_gene: TRBD1; CDR3nt: TGTGCCAGCTCACTACGACAGGGGACCGGGGAGCTGTTTTTT; CDR3aa: CASSLRQGTGELFF
j_gene: TRBJ2-6; v_gene: TRBV5-5; abundance: -; d_gene: -; CDR3nt: TGTGCCAGCAGCTTGTATGTACAGCACCAGGGGGCCAACGTCCTGACTTTC; CDR3aa: CASSLYVQHQGANVLTF
j_gene: TRBJ1-1; v_gene: TRBV7-2; abundance: -; d_gene: -; CDR3nt: TGTGCCAGCACCTCAGGAGGGGGTAGTTTCACTGAAGCTTTCTTT; CDR3aa: CASTSGGGSFTEAFF
j_gene: TRBJ1-1; v_gene: TRBV25-1; abundance: -; d_gene: -; CDR3nt: TGTGCCAGCAGTAGCAGGGGAAGTACTGAAGCTTTCTTT; CDR3aa: CASSSRGSTEAFF
j_gene: TRBJ2-1; v_gene: TRBV7-2; abundance: -; d_gene: TRBD2; CDR3nt: TGTGCCAGCAGCTCAGGGAGACTAGCGGGGGCCAACAATGAGCAGTTCTTC; CDR3aa: CASSSGRLAGANNEQFF
j_gene: TRBJ2-3; v_gene: TRBV5-6; abundance: -; d_gene: TRBD2; CDR3nt: TGTGCCAGCAGCTCCCGGCGACTAGCGGGGGGGATAGATACGCAGTATTTT; CDR3aa: CASSSRRLAGGIDTQYF
j_gene: TRBJ2-2; v_gene: TRBV7-3; abundance: -; d_gene: -; CDR3nt: TGTGCCAGCAGCCCCACCGGAGGACCGAACACCGGGGAGCTGTTTTTT; CDR3aa: CASSPTGGPNTGELFF
j_gene: TRBJ2-1; v_gene: TRBV2; abundance: -; d_gene: TRBD1; CDR3nt: TGTGCCAGCAGCGAAGGGGGCGTTGAGCAGTTCTTC; CDR3aa: CASSEGGVEQFF
j_gene: TRBJ2-3; v_gene: TRBV2; abundance: once; d_gene: -; CDR3nt: TGTGCCAGGACTACCAGGGTGACCACAGATACGCAGTATTTT; CDR3aa: CARTTRVTTDTQYF
j_gene: TRBJ2-1; v_gene: TRBV9; abundance: -; d_gene: TRBD2; CDR3nt: TGTGCCAGCAGCGGCGGGACTAGCTCCTACAATGAGCAGTTCTTC; CDR3aa: CASSGGTSSYNEQFF
j_gene: TRBJ2-1; v_gene: TRBV7-9; abundance: -; d_gene: -; CDR3nt: TGTGCCAGCAGCTTAGGGGCACAGGGCAATGAGCAGTTCTTC; CDR3aa: CASSLGAQGNEQFF
j_gene: TRBJ2-5; v_gene: TRBV30; abundance: once; d_gene: -; CDR3nt: TGTGCCTGGAGTGAAGCAGAGACCCAGTACTTC; CDR3aa: CAWSEAETQYF
j_gene: TRBJ2-5; v_gene: TRBV5-5; abundance: -; d_gene: -; CDR3nt: TGTGCCAGCAGCCGACGGGGGCAAGAGACCCAGTACTTC; CDR3aa: CASSRRGQETQYF
j_gene: TRBJ2-2; v_gene: TRBV6-9; abundance: -; d_gene: -; CDR3nt: TGTGCCAGCAGTTCCAATACTGGGACGGCGAACACCGGGGAGCTGTTTTTT; CDR3aa: CASSSNTGTANTGELFF
j_gene: TRBJ2-1; v_gene: TRBV5-4; abundance: -; d_gene: -; CDR3nt: TGTGCCAGCAGCTTGATACAGGGGAGGGCCAATGAGCAGTTCTTC; CDR3aa: CASSLIQGRANEQFF
j_gene: TRBJ2-5; v_gene: TRBV24-1; abundance: -; d_gene: -; CDR3nt: TGTGCCACCAGTGATCAGGGTTTGGGAGAGACCCAGTACTTC; CDR3aa: CATSDQGLGETQYF
j_gene: TRBJ2-3; v_gene: TRBV11-3; abundance: few; d_gene: TRBD1; CDR3nt: TGTGCCAGCAGCTCAGGACAGGGCAGGGATACGCAGTATTTT; CDR3aa: CASSSGQGRDTQYF
j_gene: TRBJ2-7; v_gene: TRBV6-6; abundance: -; d_gene: TRBD1; CDR3nt: TGTGCCAGCATGGTCGGACAGGGGGCAAACGAGCAGTACTTC; CDR3aa: CASMVGQGANEQYF
j_gene: TRBJ1-3; v_gene: TRBV30; abundance: -; d_gene: -; CDR3nt: TGTGCCTGGATAGGAGGTTCTGGAAACACCATATATTTT; CDR3aa: CAWIGGSGNTIYF
j_gene: TRBJ1-1; v_gene: TRBV7-9; abundance: -; d_gene: -; CDR3nt: TGTGCCAGCAGCTTATCTCCCGAGGACACTGAAGCTTTCTTT; CDR3aa: CASSLSPEDTEAFF
j_gene: TRBJ1-2; v_gene: TRBV28; abundance: -; d_gene: -; CDR3nt: TGTGCCAGCTACGCAGGGGTCTATGGCTACACCTTC; CDR3aa: CASYAGVYGYTF
j_gene: TRBJ1-1; v_gene: TRBV19; abundance: few; d_gene: -; CDR3nt: TGTGCCAGTAGGCCTCCAGGGGCGACGAACACTGAAGCTTTCTTT; CDR3aa: CASRPPGATNTEAFF